This TCR beta chain was sequenced in a study of T cell responses to AZD1222 COVID-19 vaccine. Study-wide findings and caveats: Targets within unmutated variant regions were reportedly found for nearly half of spike-specific TCRs. The sample set comprised mostly white British donors with more females, and clonal diversity was possibly underestimated.

In germline, CDR1 is GTSNPN, CDR2 SVGIG (reference sequence). The CDR3 is 17 residues long. V was trimmed by 2 bases and J by 2 bases, leaving 20 bases between them. This table comes from immunoSEQ multiplex PCR, and its TCRdb copy is limited to in-frame clones, with some not included. The table includes roughly 80,000 clones, about 89% detected once. This clone was seen just once. What it binds is not known. Sequencing used peripheral blood, obtained on day 0 of MenACWY control vaccination. This receptor was identified in an adult in good health. The chain couples TRBV30 to TRBJ2-3; possibly TRBD1 or TRBD2 for D (5 bases each). In nucleotides, the CDR3 is TGTGCCTGGAGTAAGGGGAAGCGGTTGAGTTACACAGATACGCAGTATTTT. Translated, it gives CAWSKGKRLSYTDTQYF.